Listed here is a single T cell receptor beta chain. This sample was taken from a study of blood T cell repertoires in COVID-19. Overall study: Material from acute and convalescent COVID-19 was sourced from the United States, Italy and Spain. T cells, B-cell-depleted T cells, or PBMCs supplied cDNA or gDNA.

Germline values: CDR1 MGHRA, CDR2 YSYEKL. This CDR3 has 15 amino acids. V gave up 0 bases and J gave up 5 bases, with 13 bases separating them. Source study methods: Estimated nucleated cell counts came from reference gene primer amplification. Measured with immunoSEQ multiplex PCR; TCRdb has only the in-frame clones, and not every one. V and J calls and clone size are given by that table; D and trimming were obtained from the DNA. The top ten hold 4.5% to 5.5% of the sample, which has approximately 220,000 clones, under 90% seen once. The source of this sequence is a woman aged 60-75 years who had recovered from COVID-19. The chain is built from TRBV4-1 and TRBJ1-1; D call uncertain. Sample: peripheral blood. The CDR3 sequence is CASSQEFTAETEAFF. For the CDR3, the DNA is TGCGCCAGCAGCCAAGAATTCACCGCCGAGACTGAAGCTTTCTTT.